What follows are 9 T cell receptor beta chains derived from one specimen sequenced in a study of T cell responses to AZD1222 COVID-19 vaccine. Clones were sequenced by immunoSEQ multiplex PCR, and TCRdb holds only the in-frame ones, with some missing. The sample lists about 130,000 clones, 75% to 90% occurring once. Sequencing was performed on peripheral blood, taken on day 0 of AZD1222 vaccination. These TCRs come from an adult in good health.

This rearrangement joins TRBV30 to TRBJ2-1; 8 bases agree with TRBD2. Germline values: CDR1 GTSNPN, CDR2 SVGIG (reference sequence). Trimming cost V 3 bases and J 1 base; bases outside gene matches: 5. The CDR3 is 15 residues long. The CDR3 loop reads CAWRGRGGSYNEQFF. The CDR3 region has the DNA TGTGCCTGGAGGGGCCGGGGGGGTTCCTACAATGAGCAGTTCTTC.

The gene calls are TRBV27 and TRBJ2-7; the D gene is possibly TRBD2 (6 bases). This CDR3 is 13 amino acids long. Germline V lookup: CDR1 MNHEY, CDR2 SMNVEV (reference sequence). Trimming stripped 5 bases from V and 1 base from J, with 9 bases between. CDR3 in amino acids: CASSARGSYEQYF. DNA for the CDR3: TGTGCCAGCAGTGCTCGGGGGTCCTACGAGCAGTACTTC.

This chain uses TRBV27 with TRBJ1-2; D unclear. CDR1 and CDR2 from the germline V gene are MNHEY and SMNVEV (reference sequence). V was pared by 3 bases and J by 4 bases, with 9 bases between. The CDR3 contains 13 residues. The CDR3 is CASSLDRSYGYTF. The CDR3 DNA reads as TGTGCCAGCAGTTTGGACCGATCCTATGGCTACACCTTC.

This clone has just a few counts. The chain carries TRBV5-1 and TRBJ2-7; D call uncertain. Germline CDR1 reads SGHRS; CDR2 reads YFSETQ. The CDR3 consists of 16 residues. V lost 4 bases, J lost 0 bases, and 17 bases lay in between. CDR3 sequence: CASSLLVGGSSYEQYF. For the CDR3, the DNA is TGCGCCAGCAGCCTCCTGGTCGGTGGCAGCTCCTACGAGCAGTACTTC.

The gene calls are TRBV7-9 and TRBJ2-7; the D is unclear. Germline values: CDR1 SEHNR, CDR2 FQNEAQ (reference sequence). This CDR3 comprises 13 residues. V was pared by 5 bases and J by 0 bases, with 8 bases between. The CDR3 spells CASSPGNSYEQYF. The CDR3 DNA is TGTGCCAGCAGCCCCGGCAACTCCTACGAGCAGTACTTC.

This sequence joins TRBV6-5 and TRBJ1-2, with 8 bases aligning to TRBD1. CDR1 and CDR2 from the germline V gene are MNHEY and SVGAGI. The V gene end was trimmed by 6 bases and the J gene end by 8 bases; junction bases not matched to a gene: 5. This CDR3 comprises 12 residues. The CDR3 sequence: CASSRGRYGYTF. The CDR3 nucleotides read TGTGCCAGCAGCAGGGGGCGATACGGCTACACCTTC.

The chain carries TRBV5-8 and TRBJ1-4; D not certain. Germline values: CDR1 SGHTS, CDR2 YDEGEE. The germline V and J ends were trimmed by 0 bases and 3 bases, with 9 bases remaining between them. The CDR3 contains 15 residues. CDR3 in DNA: TGTGCCAGCAGCTTGGGAGTGGGTTCTAATGAAAAACTGTTTTTT. It encodes CASSLGVGSNEKLFF.

This rearrangement joins TRBV28 to TRBJ2-6; tentatively, D is TRBD1 or TRBD2 (5 bases each). Trimming pared 2 bases from V and 0 bases from J, leaving 11 bases between. Germline CDR1 MDHEN, CDR2 SYDVKM. The CDR3 spans 17 residues. The CDR3 DNA reads as TGTGCCAGCAGTTTAGGGGGACCCCTCTCTGGGGCCAACGTCCTGACTTTC. It encodes CASSLGGPLSGANVLTF.

The rearrangement joins TRBV7-9 to TRBJ1-1; D not certain. This CDR3 has 14 residues. Germline CDR1 is SEHNR and CDR2 is FQNEAQ (reference sequence). Trimming took off 11 bases at V and 5 bases at J, with 21 bases between the two ends. CDR3 amino acids: CAAPGPPGGTEAFF. For the CDR3, the DNA is TGTGCCGCCCCCGGACCCCCTGGAGGGACTGAAGCTTTCTTT.